This TCR beta chain was identified during a study of blood T cell repertoires in COVID-19. Background on the study: Nucleic acid was either cDNA or gDNA, and it came from T cells, B-cell-depleted T cells, or PBMCs.

The CDR3 is 15 amino acids. Germline assignment: CDR1 MDHEN and CDR2 SYDVKM. Trimming cost V 4 bases and J 8 bases; bases outside gene matches: 9. Authors' processing steps: Amplification from reference gene primers served as the basis for estimated nucleated cell counts. Libraries were prepared by immunoSEQ multiplex PCR; TCRdb keeps only in-frame clonotypes and omits some of them. The V and J calls and clone size are taken from that table; D and trimming were inferred from the DNA. The sample has 150,000 to 200,000 clones; roughly 76% are singletons. Recruited during active infection, patients (from Seattle) were subsequently followed longitudinally.

The V gene is TRBV28, the J gene TRBJ2-2; TRBD1 matches at 8 bases. Sequences were obtained from peripheral blood. The sequence came from a woman aged 40 to 49 with COVID-19, enrolled during active disease. DNA of the CDR3: TGTGCCAGCAGTTCCCCAGGGGGCGCTCCGGGGGAGCTGTTTTTT. It encodes CASSSPGGAPGELFF.